The 20 T cell receptor beta chains below were found in one sample sequenced in a study of early T cells in non-severe SARS-CoV-2 infection. TCRdb reanalysed the 5' RACE reads using MiXCR and keeps one entry per CDR3 protein. The sample carries fewer than 85,000 distinct CDR3 sequences, approximately 13% recorded once. Sequenced sample: whole blood. The receptors come from an adult who was a healthcare worker with PCR-confirmed SARS-CoV-2 infection or an uninfected control (not recorded which).

This sequence joins TRBV12-3 or TRBV12-4 and TRBJ2-3; possibly TRBD2 for D (6 bases). V was cut by 3 bases and J by 0 bases, with 10 bases left in between. The CDR3 consists of 15 residues. The CDR3 sequence: CASSLEGPSTDTQYF. The DNA for the CDR3 is TGTGCCAGCAGTTTGGAGGGCCCTAGCACAGATACGCAGTATTTT.

The rearrangement links TRBV7-6 to TRBJ1-1; the match to TRBD1 covers 8 bases. The V gene end was trimmed by 1 base and the J gene end by 4 bases; junction bases not matched to a gene: 8. This CDR3 is built from 16 residues. Germline values: CDR1 SGHVS, CDR2 FNYEAQ. CDR3 in amino acids: CASSLDGQGFRTEAFF. In DNA form, the CDR3 reads TGTGCCAGCAGCTTAGATGGACAGGGATTTCGCACTGAAGCTTTCTTT. Combining the CDR3 with reference TRBV7-6 and TRBJ1-1 gives the whole variable domain GAGVSQSPRYKVTKRGQDVALRCDPISGHVSLYWYRQALGQGPEFLTYFNYEAQQDKSGLPNDRFSAERPEGSISTLTIQRTEQRDSAMYRCASSLDGQGFRTEAFFGQGTRLTVV.

This clonotype was counted a few times. The chain joins TRBV24-1 to TRBJ2-2; TRBD1 or TRBD2 may be the D gene (5 bases each). This CDR3 is 14 amino acids long. Between the trimmed V and J ends, which lost 1 base and 5 bases, there was a span of 7 bases. The germline V gene has CDR1 KGHDR and CDR2 SFDVKD. CDR3 loop: CATSDFGGTGELFF. For the CDR3, the DNA is TGTGCCACCAGTGATTTTGGGGGAACCGGGGAGCTGTTTTTT.

This clonotype showed up many times. The rearrangement joins TRBV29-1 to TRBJ2-6; D remains unclear. V was pared by 4 bases and J by 0 bases, with 4 bases between. From germline, CDR1 is SQVTM and CDR2 ANQGSEA. CDR3 length: 13 amino acids. The DNA for the CDR3 is TGCAGCGTTGGAGACTCTGGGGCCAACGTCCTGACTTTC. This encodes CSVGDSGANVLTF.

V is TRBV20-1 and J is TRBJ2-2, with D perhaps matching TRBD2 (7 bases). The germline V and J ends were trimmed by 6 bases and 7 bases, with 24 bases remaining between them. Germline lookup yields CDR1 DFQATT and CDR2 SNEGSKA (reference sequence). The CDR3 runs to 16 residues. CDR3 coding DNA: TGCAGTGCAAGACCTCTACGGGGGGCGGATCACGGGGAGCTGTTTTTT. The encoded protein is CSARPLRGADHGELFF.

In its sample, this clonotype was seen many times. The rearrangement links TRBV29-1 to TRBJ1-2, with D perhaps TRBD1 (5 bases). V was clipped by 4 bases and J by 4 bases, with 10 bases between them. This CDR3 comprises 12 residues. Germline loops: CDR1 SQVTM, CDR2 ANQGSEA. Written as DNA, the CDR3 is TGCAGCGTTGCATTTGGGGCCTATGGCTACACCTTC. Translating gives CSVAFGAYGYTF.

The chain carries TRBV7-2 and TRBJ1-5; D is unclear. Germline V gives CDR1 SGHTA, CDR2 FQGNSA. V dropped 3 bases and J dropped 1 base, with 7 bases sitting between them. This CDR3 spans 14 amino acids. The CDR3 DNA sequence: TGTGCCAGCAGCTTTCTGGGAAGCAATCAGCCCCAGCATTTT. Its protein product is CASSFLGSNQPQHF.

The chain carries TRBV27 and TRBJ2-2; TRBD1 matches 7 bases. The germline V gene has CDR1 MNHEY and CDR2 SMNVEV (reference sequence). V dropped 6 bases and J dropped 5; count of bases not matched to a gene: 9. This CDR3 contains 15 residues. The CDR3 spells CASSRSGTATGELFF. In DNA, the CDR3 is TGTGCCAGCAGCCGTTCCGGGACAGCTACCGGGGAGCTGTTTTTT.

This clonotype was seen more than once but under ten times. The chain has TRBV28 and TRBJ2-6, with D unclear. Germline CDR1 is MDHEN and CDR2 is SYDVKM. V lost 9 bases, J lost 0 bases, and 6 bases lay in between. The CDR3 is 13 residues long. The CDR3: CASKSSGANVLTF. CDR3 nucleotides: TGTGCCAGTAAAAGCTCTGGGGCCAACGTCCTGACTTTC. The whole variable domain, remainder taken from reference TRBV28 and TRBJ2-6, is DVKVTQSSRYLVKRTGEKVFLECVQDMDHENMFWYRQDPGLGLRLIYFSYDVKMKEKGDIPEGYSVSREKKERFSLILESASTNQTSMYLCASKSSGANVLTFGAGSRLTVL.

This clonotype was observed many times. V gene TRBV5-1 combines with J gene TRBJ1-5; 9 positions agree with TRBD1. Germline-derived CDR1 and CDR2 are SGHRS and YFSETQ. Trimming cost V 2 bases and J 6 bases; bases outside gene matches: 12. The CDR3 loop spans 17 amino acids. CDR3 nucleotide sequence: TGCGCCAGCAGCTTCGGCCCACAGGGGGCTAGCGGTCAGCCCCAGCATTTT. Its protein product is CASSFGPQGASGQPQHF.

This clonotype was observed at least ten times. V and J are TRBV2 and TRBJ1-5, with 9 bases identical to TRBD1. The CDR3 has 17 residues. Unmatched junction bases numbered 11, after V lost 6 bases and J lost 2 bases. Germline V lookup: CDR1 SNHLY, CDR2 FYNNEI. The DNA for the CDR3 is TGTGCCAGCAGCTCGGCACAGGGGGCTGAGGGCAATCAGCCCCAGCATTTT. Translating gives CASSSAQGAEGNQPQHF.

This clonotype has at least ten counts. The J gene is TRBJ2-6, the V gene TRBV7-9, with D perhaps matching TRBD2 (5 bases). V lost 1 base and J lost 0, with 10 bases in between. CDR1 is SEHNR and CDR2 is FQNEAQ in the germline V gene (reference sequence). CDR3 length: 17 amino acids. The CDR3 region has the DNA TGTGCCAGCAGCTTAGGGACTTCAAACTCTGGGGCCAACGTCCTGACTTTC. This codes for CASSLGTSNSGANVLTF.

The V gene is TRBV5-4, the J gene TRBJ2-5; TRBD2 is a possible D gene (7 bases). The CDR3 covers 15 residues. Trimming took 5 bases from V and 3 from J, leaving 17 bases between them. CDR1 is SGHNT, CDR2 YYREEE, per germline (reference sequence). The CDR3 coding sequence is TGTGCCAGCAGGGGAGGGGGAGCGGGCGAAGAGACCCAGTACTTC. This sequence encodes CASRGGGAGEETQYF.

The V and J genes are TRBV15 and TRBJ2-7; perhaps TRBD1 as D (6 bases). The CDR3 contains 16 residues. Per the germline V gene, CDR1 is LNHNV and CDR2 is YYDKDF (reference sequence). Deletions cut 0 bases from V and 3 bases from J, with 15 bases between. The CDR3, as DNA: TGTGCCACCAGCAGAGAGGGGGCAGGGGTTAGCTACGAGCAGTACTTC. This translates into CATSREGAGVSYEQYF.

The chain carries TRBV6-1 and TRBJ2-2, with D possibly being TRBD2 (6 bases). V lost 10 bases and J lost 3, with 18 bases in between. This CDR3 is 15 amino acids long. Germline V lookup: CDR1 MNHNS, CDR2 SASEGT. CDR3 in DNA: TGTGCCACCGCATTGGGGGGACTGCACACCGGGGAGCTGTTTTTT. As protein: CATALGGLHTGELFF.

The CDR3 region is CASSVDLTDTQYF. The DNA for the CDR3 is TGTGCCAGCAGCGTAGACCTGACAGATACGCAGTATTTT. V gene TRBV9 combines with J gene TRBJ2-3; D gene unclear. There are 13 residues in the CDR3. The V end was cut by 0 bases, the J end by 3 bases, with 5 bases between. Germline V gene lookup returns CDR1 SGDLS and CDR2 YYNGEE.

V and J are TRBV6-5 and TRBJ1-6; 8 nucleotides align to TRBD1. CDR1 and CDR2 (germline): MNHEY, SVGAGI. This CDR3 contains 16 residues. The trim removed 6 bases at V and 8 bases at J, leaving 12 bases unmatched. In DNA form, the CDR3 reads TGTGCCAGCAGCCCTGATCTGACAGGGGAGGATTCACCCCTCCACTTT. The encoded protein is CASSPDLTGEDSPLHF.

The V call is TRBV5-1, the J call TRBJ2-7; 7 nucleotides line up with TRBD2. The CDR3 runs to 14 residues. The V segment lost 5 bases and the J segment 1 base; nucleotides outside the gene matches: 6. From germline, CDR1 is SGHRS and CDR2 YFSETQ. CDR3 bases: TGCGCCAGCAGTACGGGGGGACTGTCCTACGAGCAGTACTTC. This gives the protein CASSTGGLSYEQYF.

In its sample, this clonotype was seen a few times. The chain couples TRBV27 to TRBJ1-2, with 7 positions matching TRBD1. The germline CDR1 and CDR2 sequences are MNHEY and SMNVEV (reference sequence). This CDR3 region has 13 residues. The V segment lost 5 bases and the J segment 4 bases; nucleotides outside the gene matches: 4. CDR3 region: CASSPGQRYGYTF. The DNA for the CDR3 is TGTGCCAGCAGTCCGGGACAGCGCTATGGCTACACCTTC.

The chain couples TRBV29-1 to TRBJ2-1; weak D call: TRBD2 (6 bases). V lost 6 bases to trimming and J lost 6 bases, with 18 bases between them. The CDR3 extends over 14 amino acids. CDR1 is SQVTM, CDR2 ANQGSEA, per germline. The CDR3 bases are TGCAGCGTCCGTCTGGCGGGGAGATCCAATGAGCAGTTCTTC. It codes for CSVRLAGRSNEQFF.